This T cell receptor (beta chain) is from a study of cytomegalovirus exposure and HLA in healthy donors. The overall study: Approximately 170 million T cells yielded around 120 million unique TCR beta sequences in earlier analysis. The study's findings and limits: A later look showed TCR association rates differing by HLA locus, highest for DRB1 and lowest for HLA-C.

On this clone: Its antigen is not known.

This CDR3 region has 15 residues. Germline V gene sequence: CDR1 SGHRS, CDR2 YFSETQ. The V and J ends lost 4 bases and 4 bases, in that order; junction bases with no gene match: 10. The PCR contained 60 Vbeta and 13 Jbeta primers. This table comes from immunoSEQ multiplex PCR, and its TCRdb copy is limited to in-frame clones, with some not included. This sample has about 180,000 clones, with roughly 87% found just once. The chain carries TRBV5-1 and TRBJ1-1; TRBD1 aligns across 7 bases. The source is a man aged 35-49 years in good health and CMV-seronegative. The material sequenced was PBMCs. CDR3: CASSRTMTGRTEAFF. CDR3 sequence (DNA): TGCGCCAGCAGCCGAACCATGACAGGGCGCACTGAAGCTTTCTTT.